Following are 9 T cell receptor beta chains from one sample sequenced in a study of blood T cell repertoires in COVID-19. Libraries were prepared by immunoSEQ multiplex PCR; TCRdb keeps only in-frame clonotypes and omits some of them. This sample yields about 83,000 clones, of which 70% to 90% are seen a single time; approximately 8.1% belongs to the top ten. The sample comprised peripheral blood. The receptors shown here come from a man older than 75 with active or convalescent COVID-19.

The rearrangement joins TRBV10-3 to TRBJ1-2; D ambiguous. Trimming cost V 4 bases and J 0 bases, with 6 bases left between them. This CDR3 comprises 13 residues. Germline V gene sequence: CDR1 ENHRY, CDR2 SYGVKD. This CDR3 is CAISVQTNYGYTF. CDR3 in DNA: TGTGCCATCAGTGTTCAAACTAACTATGGCTACACCTTC.

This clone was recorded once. CDR3 residues: CASSDSMNTEAFF. The CDR3 coding sequence is TGCGCCAGCAGCGATTCTATGAACACTGAAGCTTTCTTT. The genes are TRBV5-1 and TRBJ1-1; D is unclear. The CDR3 contains 13 residues. Germline V gene data show CDR1 as SGHRS and CDR2 as YFSETQ. V was trimmed by 4 bases and J by 0 bases, leaving 7 bases between them.

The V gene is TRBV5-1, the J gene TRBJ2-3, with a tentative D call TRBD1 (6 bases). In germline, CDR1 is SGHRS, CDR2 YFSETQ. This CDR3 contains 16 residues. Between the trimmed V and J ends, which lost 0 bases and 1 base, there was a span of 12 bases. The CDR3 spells CASSLAIQGGTDTQYF. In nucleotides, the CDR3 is TGCGCCAGCAGCTTGGCCATACAGGGTGGCACAGATACGCAGTATTTT.

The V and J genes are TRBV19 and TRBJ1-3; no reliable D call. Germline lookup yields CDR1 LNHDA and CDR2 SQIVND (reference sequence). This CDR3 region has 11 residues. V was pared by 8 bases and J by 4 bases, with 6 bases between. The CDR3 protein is CASSIGNTIYF. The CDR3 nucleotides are TGTGCCAGTTCCATCGGAAACACCATATATTTT. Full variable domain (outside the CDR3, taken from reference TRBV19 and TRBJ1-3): DGGITQSPKYLFRKEGQNVTLSCEQNLNHDAMYWYRQDPGQGLRLIYYSQIVNDFQKGDIAEGYSVSREKKESFPLTVTSAQKNPTAFYLCASSIGNTIYFGEGSWLTVV.

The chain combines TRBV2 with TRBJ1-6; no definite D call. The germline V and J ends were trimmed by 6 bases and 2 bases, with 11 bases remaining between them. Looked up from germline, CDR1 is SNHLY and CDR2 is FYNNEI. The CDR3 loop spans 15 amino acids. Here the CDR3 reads CASRDGRTYNSPLHF. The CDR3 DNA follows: TGTGCCAGCAGGGACGGGAGGACCTATAATTCACCCCTCCACTTT. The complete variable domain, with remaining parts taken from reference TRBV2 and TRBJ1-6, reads EPEVTQTPSHQVTQMGQEVILRCVPISNHLYFYWYRQILGQKVEFLVSFYNNEISEKSEIFDDQFSVERPDGSNFTLKIRSTKLEDSAMYFCASRDGRTYNSPLHFGNGTRLTVT.

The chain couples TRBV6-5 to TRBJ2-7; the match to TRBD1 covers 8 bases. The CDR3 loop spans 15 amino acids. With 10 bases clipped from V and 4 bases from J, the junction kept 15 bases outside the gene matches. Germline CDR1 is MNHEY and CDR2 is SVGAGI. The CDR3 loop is CATRNDQGARYEQYV. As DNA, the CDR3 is TGTGCCACCAGAAACGACCAGGGGGCCCGATACGAGCAGTACGTC.

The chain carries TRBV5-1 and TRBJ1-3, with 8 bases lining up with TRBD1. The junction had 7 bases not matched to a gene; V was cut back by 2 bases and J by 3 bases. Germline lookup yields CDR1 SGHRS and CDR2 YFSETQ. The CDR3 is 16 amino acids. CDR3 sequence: CASSFSPTGDGNTIYF. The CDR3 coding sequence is TGCGCCAGCAGCTTCTCCCCGACAGGGGATGGAAACACCATATATTTT. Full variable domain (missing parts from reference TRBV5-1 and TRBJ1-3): KAGVTQTPRYLIKTRGQQVTLSCSPISGHRSVSWYQQTPGQGLQFLFEYFSETQRNKGNFPGRFSGRQFSNSRSEMNVSTLELGDSALYLCASSFSPTGDGNTIYFGEGSWLTVV.

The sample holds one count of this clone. The CDR3, as DNA: TGTGCCAGCAGTGGCGGCAGGGGGCGACCTAGCACAGATACGCAGTATTTT. Protein sequence: CASSGGRGRPSTDTQYF. The genes are TRBV6-1 and TRBJ2-3; TRBD1 agrees at 8 bases. V trimming: 4 bases; J trimming: 0 bases; junction bases outside the gene matches: 9. CDR1 and CDR2 (germline): MNHNS, SASEGT. The CDR3 spans 17 residues.

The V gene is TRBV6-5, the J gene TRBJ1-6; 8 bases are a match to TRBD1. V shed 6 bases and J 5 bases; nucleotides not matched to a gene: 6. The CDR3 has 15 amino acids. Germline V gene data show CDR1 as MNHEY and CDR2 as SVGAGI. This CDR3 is CASRTQGADNSPLHF. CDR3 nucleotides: TGTGCCAGCAGGACCCAGGGGGCAGATAATTCACCCCTCCACTTT.